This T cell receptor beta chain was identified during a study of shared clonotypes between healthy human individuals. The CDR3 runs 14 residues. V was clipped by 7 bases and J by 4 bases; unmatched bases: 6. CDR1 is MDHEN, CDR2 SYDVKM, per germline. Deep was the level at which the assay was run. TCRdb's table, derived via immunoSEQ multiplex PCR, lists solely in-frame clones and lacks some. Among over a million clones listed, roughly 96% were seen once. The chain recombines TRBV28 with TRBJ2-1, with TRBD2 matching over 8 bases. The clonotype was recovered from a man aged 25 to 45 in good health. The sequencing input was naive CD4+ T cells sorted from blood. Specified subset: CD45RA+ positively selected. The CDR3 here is CASNTGGGYNEQFF. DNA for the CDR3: TGTGCCAGCAACACGGGAGGGGGATACAATGAGCAGTTCTTC. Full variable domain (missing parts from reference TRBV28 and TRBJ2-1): DVKVTQSSRYLVKRTGEKVFLECVQDMDHENMFWYRQDPGLGLRLIYFSYDVKMKEKGDIPEGYSVSREKKERFSLILESASTNQTSMYLCASNTGGGYNEQFFGPGTRLTVL.